This T cell receptor beta chain was found in a study of blood T cells in healthy people across ages. Notes on this clonotype: Its specificity is not known.

PCR was performed a second time for about 7 to 11 cycles using a sample-barcoded 5' primer and a J-beta primer mix. TCRdb recomputed calls from the 5' RACE reads with MiXCR, one row per CDR3 protein. Of about 1.8 million distinct CDR3 sequences in the sample, 40% to 55% are singletons; the top ten hold roughly 2%. General study points: The recorded TCR beta diversity per million T cells decreased in a roughly linear manner with age. Whereas aged donors had fewer naive CD4+ cells, long-lived donors had more of them and higher diversity.

The sequence was collected from a middle-aged woman in good health. The specimen was blood.

The CDR3 sequence: CASSQDWLGDNQPQHF. As DNA, the CDR3 is TGTGCCAGCAGCCAAGATTGGTTGGGGGACAATCAGCCCCAGCATTTT. The gene calls are TRBV4-2 and TRBJ1-5, with D perhaps matching TRBD1 (5 bases). In germline, CDR1 is LGHNA, CDR2 YNFKEQ. V was trimmed by 0 bases and J by 3 bases, leaving 12 bases between them. The CDR3 sequence is 16 residues long.